Listed below are T cell receptor beta chains from one sample, sequenced in a study of T cell responses to AZD1222 COVID-19 vaccine. Data came from immunoSEQ multiplex PCR; TCRdb stores just in-frame clones and leaves some out. Of under 200,000 clones in the sample, 85% to 95% were seen once. The sequencing used peripheral blood, collected 28 days after the second dose of the MenACWY control vaccine. These receptors all come from an adult who received the MenACWY meningococcal vaccine as a control. Both conserved end residues are part of each CDR3. Each record gives: J gene, D gene, V gene, CDR3 length, clone size, CDR3 protein, CDR3 DNA. A D gene is named only where the DNA matches it firmly. A clone size is listed for some rows: how often the clone was seen (once, few, many), or a class if it is expanded.

TRBJ1-6 | - | TRBV6-5 | 13 | - | CASRPDSDSPLHF | TGTGCCAGCAGGCCCGACAGCGACTCACCCCTCCACTTT
TRBJ2-1 | TRBD2 | TRBV27 | 14 | - | CASSDGLAGVEQFF | TGTGCCAGCAGCGACGGACTAGCGGGAGTGGAGCAGTTCTTC
TRBJ1-1 | - | TRBV25-1 | 12 | - | CASRGGTSEAFF | TGTGCCAGCAGGGGGGGCACGAGTGAAGCTTTCTTT
TRBJ1-5 | - | TRBV3-1/TRBV3-2 | 13 | - | CASSQMSGQPQHF | TGTGCCAGCAGCCAAATGTCCGGGCAGCCCCAGCATTTT
TRBJ2-1 | TRBD2 | TRBV23-1 | 16 | - | CASSQSVQREANEQFF | TGCGCCAGCAGTCAGTCGGTCCAGCGGGAGGCAAATGAGCAGTTCTTC
TRBJ2-1 | TRBD2 | TRBV18 | 16 | - | CASSPLGAGAYNEQFF | TGTGCCAGCTCACCCCTCGGAGCGGGAGCCTACAATGAGCAGTTCTTC
TRBJ2-2 | - | TRBV7-9 | 14 | - | CASSLSQQTGELFF | TGTGCCAGCAGCTTATCCCAACAGACCGGGGAGCTGTTTTTT
TRBJ1-1 | - | TRBV11-3 | 11 | - | CASSLDREAFF | TGTGCCAGCAGCTTAGATAGAGAAGCTTTCTTT
TRBJ1-3 | - | TRBV9 | 17 | - | CASSGDTGEISGNTIYF | TGTGCCAGCAGCGGAGATACCGGGGAGATCTCTGGAAACACCATATATTTT
TRBJ1-2 | TRBD1 | TRBV28 | 14 | - | CASSSLGGQGSYTF | TGTGCCAGCAGTAGTCTAGGCGGACAGGGGAGTTACACCTTC
TRBJ1-3 | TRBD1 | TRBV2 | 16 | few | CASSEVETGAGNTIYF | TGTGCCAGCAGTGAAGTGGAGACAGGGGCTGGAAACACCATATATTTT
TRBJ2-4 | TRBD2 | TRBV19 | 20 | - | CASKGGTSGSAELAKNIQYF | TGTGCCAGTAAGGGGGGGACGAGCGGGAGCGCGGAATTAGCCAAAAACATTCAGTACTTC
TRBJ2-5 | - | TRBV30 | 11 | - | CAWSEEETQYF | TGTGCCTGGAGCGAGGAAGAGACCCAGTACTTC
TRBJ1-1 | - | TRBV20-1 | 11 | - | CSAPGPLIAFF | TGCAGTGCCCCTGGGCCATTGATCGCTTTCTTT
TRBJ1-3 | - | TRBV11-3 | 15 | - | CASSPQGNSGNTIYF | TGTGCCAGCAGCCCCCAAGGTAACTCTGGAAACACCATATATTTT
TRBJ1-1 | - | TRBV4-3 | 16 | few | CASSQASGLMNTEAFF | TGCGCCAGCAGCCAAGCCTCGGGACTTATGAACACTGAAGCTTTCTTT
TRBJ1-5 | TRBD1 | TRBV2 | 14 | - | CASSEQGQAQPQHF | TGTGCCAGCAGTGAACAGGGACAGGCACAGCCCCAGCATTTT
TRBJ2-1 | - | TRBV7-2 | 15 | - | CASSQRLQPHNEQFF | TGTGCCAGCAGCCAAAGACTACAACCCCACAATGAGCAGTTCTTC
TRBJ1-2 | - | TRBV5-6 | 13 | - | CASNPRGRHGYTF | TGTGCCAGCAACCCCAGGGGTAGGCATGGCTACACCTTC
TRBJ2-7 | - | TRBV28 | 12 | once | CASSELAFEQYF | TGTGCCAGCAGCGAACTAGCTTTCGAGCAGTACTTC
TRBJ1-1 | - | TRBV7-6 | 15 | - | CASSSRQDGNTEAFF | TGTGCCAGCAGCTCCCGACAGGACGGGAACACTGAAGCTTTCTTT
TRBJ2-7 | TRBD1 | TRBV5-1 | 13 | - | CASSSQGIGEQYF | TGCGCCAGCAGCTCACAGGGGATCGGCGAGCAGTACTTC
TRBJ2-2 | - | TRBV9 | 14 | few | CASHRSGNTGELFF | TGTGCCAGCCATAGGAGTGGGAACACCGGGGAGCTGTTTTTT
TRBJ2-3 | - | TRBV9 | 16 | - | CASSVSAVSHADTQYF | TGTGCCAGCAGCGTATCGGCGGTCTCTCACGCAGATACGCAGTATTTT
TRBJ2-1 | - | TRBV19 | 15 | - | CASSIEQGLDNEQFF | TGTGCCAGTAGTATAGAACAGGGTTTGGACAATGAGCAGTTCTTC
TRBJ2-7 | - | TRBV4-1 | 15 | - | CASSQDLAKYYEQYF | TGCGCCAGCAGCCAAGATCTCGCGAAGTACTACGAGCAGTACTTC
TRBJ1-1 | TRBD1 | TRBV4-3 | 15 | few | CASSQLPGGNTEAFF | TGCGCCAGCAGCCAACTCCCAGGGGGGAACACTGAAGCTTTCTTT
TRBJ2-5 | - | TRBV5-1 | 13 | - | CASAAGGGETQYF | TGCGCCAGCGCCGCCGGAGGGGGAGAGACCCAGTACTTC
TRBJ2-6 | TRBD1 | TRBV19 | 17 | - | CASRSIGTGVGANVLTF | TGTGCCAGTAGGAGTATCGGGACAGGGGTTGGGGCCAACGTCCTGACTTTC
TRBJ2-1 | TRBD2 | TRBV9 | 15 | - | CASSVVSGPNNEQFF | TGTGCCAGCAGCGTAGTTAGCGGGCCTAACAATGAGCAGTTCTTC
TRBJ1-1 | - | TRBV27 | 14 | - | CASSRGYGDTEAFF | TGTGCCAGCAGTCGAGGGTATGGGGACACTGAAGCTTTCTTT
TRBJ1-4 | - | TRBV18 | 16 | - | CASSSTRPATNEKLFF | TGTGCCAGCTCTTCGACCCGGCCTGCAACTAATGAAAAACTGTTTTTT
TRBJ2-7 | - | TRBV11-3 | 13 | once | CASSLGQDYEQYF | TGTGCCAGCAGCTTAGGACAGGACTACGAGCAGTACTTC
TRBJ1-2 | - | TRBV9 | 14 | - | CASSVGRVGYGYTF | TGTGCCAGCAGCGTAGGGCGGGTTGGCTATGGCTACACCTTC
TRBJ2-7 | TRBD2 | TRBV27 | 13 | - | CASSLQGGREQYF | TGTGCCAGCAGTTTGCAGGGAGGGCGCGAGCAGTACTTC
TRBJ1-6 | - | TRBV29-1 | 14 | - | CSVRGQGLNSPLHF | TGCAGCGTGAGGGGTCAGGGGTTGAATTCACCCCTCCACTTT
TRBJ2-3 | - | TRBV13 | 15 | - | CASSPQSNLTDTQYF | TGTGCCAGCAGCCCCCAATCCAACCTTACAGATACGCAGTATTTT
TRBJ2-1 | TRBD1 | TRBV19 | 14 | - | CASQGQSSYNEQFF | TGTGCCAGCCAGGGACAGAGCTCCTACAATGAGCAGTTCTTC
TRBJ1-5 | - | TRBV21-1 | 15 | - | CASSKGQGGDQPQHF | TGTGCCAGCAGCAAAGGACAGGGAGGCGATCAGCCCCAGCATTTT